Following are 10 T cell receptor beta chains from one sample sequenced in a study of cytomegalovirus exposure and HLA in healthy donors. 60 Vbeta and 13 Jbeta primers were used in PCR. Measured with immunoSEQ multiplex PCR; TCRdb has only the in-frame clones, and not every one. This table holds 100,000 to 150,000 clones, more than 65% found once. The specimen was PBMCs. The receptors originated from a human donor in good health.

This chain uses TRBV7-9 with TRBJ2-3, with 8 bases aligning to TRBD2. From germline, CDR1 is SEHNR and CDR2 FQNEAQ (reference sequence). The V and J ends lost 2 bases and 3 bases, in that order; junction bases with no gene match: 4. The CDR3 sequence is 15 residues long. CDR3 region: CASSLRREETDTQYF. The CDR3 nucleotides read TGTGCCAGCAGCTTAAGGCGGGAGGAGACAGATACGCAGTATTTT.

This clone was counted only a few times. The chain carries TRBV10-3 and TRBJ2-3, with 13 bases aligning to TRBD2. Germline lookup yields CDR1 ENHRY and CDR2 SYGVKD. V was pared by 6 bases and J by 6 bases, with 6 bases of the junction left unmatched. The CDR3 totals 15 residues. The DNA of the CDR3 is TGTGCCATCAGCCCGGGACTAGCGGGACGGGATACGCAGTATTTT. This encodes CAISPGLAGRDTQYF.

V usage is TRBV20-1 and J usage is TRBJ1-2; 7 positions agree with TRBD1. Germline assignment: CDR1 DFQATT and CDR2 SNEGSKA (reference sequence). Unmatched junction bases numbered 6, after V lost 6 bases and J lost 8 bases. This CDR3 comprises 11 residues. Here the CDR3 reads CSASTGVGYTF. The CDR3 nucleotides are TGCAGTGCATCAACAGGGGTAGGCTACACCTTC.

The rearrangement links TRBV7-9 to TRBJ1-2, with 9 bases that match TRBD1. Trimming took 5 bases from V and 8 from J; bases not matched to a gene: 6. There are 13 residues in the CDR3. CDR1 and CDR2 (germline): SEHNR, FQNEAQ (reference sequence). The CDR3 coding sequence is TGTGCCAGCAGCCAAGGACAGGGGTACGGCTACACCTTC. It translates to CASSQGQGYGYTF. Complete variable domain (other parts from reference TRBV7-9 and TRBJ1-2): DTGVSQNPRHKITKRGQNVTFRCDPISEHNRLYWYRQTLGQGPEFLTYFQNEAQLEKSRLLSDRFSAERPKGSFSTLEIQRTEQGDSAMYLCASSQGQGYGYTFGSGTRLTVV.

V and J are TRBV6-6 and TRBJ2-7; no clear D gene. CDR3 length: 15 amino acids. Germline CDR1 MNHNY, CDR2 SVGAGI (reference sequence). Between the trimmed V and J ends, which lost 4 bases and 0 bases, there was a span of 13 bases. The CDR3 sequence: CASSSRLVSSYEQYF. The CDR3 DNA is TGTGCCAGCAGTTCAAGACTGGTAAGCTCCTACGAGCAGTACTTC.

The CDR3 nucleotides are TGCAGCGTTGAAGAGGGGAGACAGGGGACCTACGAGCAGTACTTC. Its protein product is CSVEEGRQGTYEQYF. V gene TRBV29-1 combines with J gene TRBJ2-7, with TRBD1 matching 8 bases. Germline-derived CDR1 and CDR2 are SQVTM and ANQGSEA. This CDR3 spans 15 amino acids. The V segment lost 0 bases and the J segment 2 bases; nucleotides outside the gene matches: 6.

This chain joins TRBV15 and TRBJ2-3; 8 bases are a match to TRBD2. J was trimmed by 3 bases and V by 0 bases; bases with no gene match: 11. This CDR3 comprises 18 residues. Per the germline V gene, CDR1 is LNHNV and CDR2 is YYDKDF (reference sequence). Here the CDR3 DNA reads TGTGCCACCAGCAGAGAGAGGGTGGCCAGCGGGAGAACAGATACGCAGTATTTT. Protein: CATSRERVASGRTDTQYF. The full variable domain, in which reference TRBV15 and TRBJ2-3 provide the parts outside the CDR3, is DAMVIQNPRYQVTQFGKPVTLSCSQTLNHNVMYWYQQKSSQAPKLLFHYYDKDFNNEADTPDNFQSRRPNTSFCFLDIRSPGLGDTAMYLCATSRERVASGRTDTQYFGPGTRLTVL.

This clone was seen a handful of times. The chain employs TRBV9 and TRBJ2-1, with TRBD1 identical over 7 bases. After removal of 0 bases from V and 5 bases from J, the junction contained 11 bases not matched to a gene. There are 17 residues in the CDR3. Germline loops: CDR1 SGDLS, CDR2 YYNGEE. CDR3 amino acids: CASSVEARADRDNEQFF. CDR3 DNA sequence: TGTGCCAGCAGCGTAGAGGCGAGGGCAGACAGGGACAATGAGCAGTTCTTC.

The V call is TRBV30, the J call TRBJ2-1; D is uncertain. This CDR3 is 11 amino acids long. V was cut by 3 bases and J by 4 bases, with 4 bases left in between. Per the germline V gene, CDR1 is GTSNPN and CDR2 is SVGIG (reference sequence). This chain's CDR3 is CAWSLYNEQFF. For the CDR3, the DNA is TGTGCCTGGAGCCTGTACAATGAGCAGTTCTTC. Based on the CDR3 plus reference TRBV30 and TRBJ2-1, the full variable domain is SQTIHQWPATLVQPVGSPLSLECTVEGTSNPNLYWYRQAAGRGLQLLFYSVGIGQISSEVPQNLSASRPQDRQFILSSKKLLLSDSGFYLCAWSLYNEQFFGPGTRLTVL.

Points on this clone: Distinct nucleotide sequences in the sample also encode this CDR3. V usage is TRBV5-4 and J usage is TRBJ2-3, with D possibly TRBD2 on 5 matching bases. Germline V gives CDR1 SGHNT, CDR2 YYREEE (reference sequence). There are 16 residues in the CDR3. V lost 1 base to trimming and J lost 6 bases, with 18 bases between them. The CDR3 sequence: CASSLYVAGLIDTQYF. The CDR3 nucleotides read TGTGCCAGCAGCTTGTATGTAGCAGGACTTATCGATACGCAGTATTTT.